This entry features one TCR beta chain sequence. This sample stems from a study of blood T cell repertoires in COVID-19. Looking at the study overall: The United States, Italy and Spain supplied acute and convalescent COVID-19 samples. T cells, B-cell-depleted T cells, or PBMCs supplied cDNA or gDNA.

As handled by the study authors: For nucleated cells, counts were estimated from reference gene primer amplification. Profiling relied on immunoSEQ multiplex PCR, and the TCRdb table lists in-frame clones only, not all of them. Clone size and V and J calls were adopted from that table, with D and trimming inferred from the DNA. The profile shows about 240,000 clones, 86% of them singletons. The source is a man in his 60s with acute or convalescent COVID-19. The sequenced sample was peripheral blood.

CDR3 DNA: TGTGCCAGCTCACAATCCGCTACAACTAATGAAAAACTGTTTTTT. As protein: CASSQSATTNEKLFF. The chain joins TRBV18 to TRBJ1-4, with D unresolved. The CDR3 extends over 15 amino acids. CDR1 is KGHSH and CDR2 is LQKENI in the germline V gene. Trimming removed 4 bases from V and 0 bases from J, with 9 bases in between. The full variable domain, rest sourced from reference TRBV18 and TRBJ1-4, is NAGVMQNPRHLVRRRGQEARLRCSPMKGHSHVYWYRQLPEEGLKFMVYLQKENIIDESGMPKERFSAEFPKEGPSILRIQQVVRGDSAAYFCASSQSATTNEKLFFGSGTQLSVL.